This T cell receptor beta chain was profiled in a study of blood T cell repertoires in COVID-19. In the authors' methods: Amplification of reference gene primers provided the estimated nucleated cell counts. Libraries were prepared by immunoSEQ multiplex PCR; TCRdb keeps only in-frame clonotypes and omits some of them. V and J calls and clone size are those listed in that table; D and trimming were worked out from the DNA. The sample shows a few hundred thousand clones, more than 70% of them seen only once. Looked up from germline, CDR1 is SGHNT and CDR2 is YYREEE (reference sequence). The CDR3 runs 16 residues. After removal of 4 bases from V and 10 bases from J, the junction contained 10 bases not matched to a gene.

V gene TRBV5-4 combines with J gene TRBJ2-1; the match to TRBD2 covers 14 bases. The clonotype comes from a woman between 45 and 65 years old who had recovered from COVID-19. Material: peripheral blood. CDR3: CASSAGTSGGAQEQFF. CDR3 bases: TGTGCCAGCAGCGCCGGGACTAGCGGGGGCGCGCAGGAGCAGTTCTTC.